This T cell receptor beta chain was captured by sequencing in a study of shared T cell receptors in the human thymus. Sequenced by immunoSEQ multiplex PCR; TCRdb stores in-frame clones only, minus some. The sample yields hundreds of thousands of clones, about 89% seen once. This same sample was also taken into another study, of human thymus T cells. That paper notes: The donors were infants in Finland with congenital heart defects, otherwise immunologically healthy. Corrective cardiac surgery supplied the resected thymus tissue. Repertoires from thymus and blood appeared to show biased V and J gene usage.

This clonotype was sampled from a boy in the first two years of life with a congenital heart defect. Sequencing was performed on thymocytes.

CDR3 sequence: CASFSSSGSCADTQYF. The CDR3 coding sequence is TGTGCCAGCTTTAGCTCTAGCGGGAGTTGTGCAGATACGCAGTATTTT. The rearrangement uses TRBV6-4 and TRBJ2-3; 10 bases fit TRBD2. Germline CDR1 reads MRHNA; CDR2 reads SNTAGT. The V and J ends lost 8 bases and 4 bases, in that order; junction bases with no gene match: 12. This CDR3 region has 16 residues.